These T cell receptor beta chains were read from a single sample in a study of identical twins. TCRdb called the 5' RACE reads again in MiXCR, with one record for every CDR3 protein. The table shows 240,000 or so distinct CDR3 sequences, with more than 9.5% occurring only once. Separately, the same data were catalogued under a study of yellow fever vaccine responses in identical twins.

The material sequenced was memory (CD45RO+) T cells sorted from blood. The origin of the receptors is a woman aged 18-29 years in good health. The CDR3 runs from the conserved cysteine through the conserved F or W. A D gene is named only where the DNA matches it firmly. Size values are once, few and many counts, or a class for expanded clones, and some rows have none.

len | abundance | j_gene | d_gene | v_gene | CDR3aa | CDR3nt
13 | few | TRBJ2-7 | - | TRBV20-1 | CSARRGPNYEQYF | TGCAGTGCTAGGCGGGGACCTAACTACGAGCAGTACTTC
13 | few | TRBJ2-6 | - | TRBV27 | CATGQSGANVLTF | TGTGCCACCGGGCAATCTGGGGCCAACGTCCTGACTTTC
21 | many | TRBJ2-4 | - | TRBV20-1 | CSARGLTGATTSQRAKNIQYF | TGCAGTGCTAGAGGTCTTACCGGGGCGACTACCTCTCAGAGGGCCAAAAACATTCAGTACTTC
15 | few | TRBJ2-5 | - | TRBV15 | CATSKRTGGGETQYF | TGTGCCACCAGCAAACGGACAGGAGGGGGGGAGACCCAGTACTTC
14 | few | TRBJ1-2 | - | TRBV5-4 | CASSLERIGHGYTF | TGTGCCAGCAGCTTGGAACGCATTGGTCATGGCTACACCTTC
15 | few | TRBJ2-5 | TRBD2 | TRBV12-3/TRBV12-4 | CASSTGLAGAETQYF | TGTGCCAGCAGTACAGGACTAGCGGGAGCAGAGACCCAGTACTTC
13 | - | TRBJ1-3 | - | TRBV20-1 | CSASADSGNTIYF | TGCAGTGCTAGTGCGGACTCTGGAAACACCATATATTTT
16 | few | TRBJ2-1 | TRBD2 | TRBV13 | CASSMIAGGRLGEQFF | TGTGCCAGCAGCATGATAGCGGGAGGAAGATTGGGTGAGCAGTTCTTC
11 | - | TRBJ2-7 | TRBD2 | TRBV28 | CASAGGAEQYF | TGTGCCAGCGCGGGGGGGGCCGAGCAGTACTTC
15 | few | TRBJ2-7 | - | TRBV15 | CATSRDPGPSDEQYF | TGTGCCACCAGCAGAGATCCGGGGCCCTCTGACGAGCAGTACTTC
12 | - | TRBJ2-7 | - | TRBV28 | CASSLRRYEQYF | TGTGCCAGCAGTTTGAGGCGGTACGAGCAGTACTTC
14 | few | TRBJ2-2 | - | TRBV12-5 | CASGLRGADGELFF | TGTGCTAGTGGTTTGAGGGGGGCCGACGGGGAGCTGTTTTTT
13 | - | TRBJ2-7 | - | TRBV2 | CASSLYPNYEQYF | TGTGCCAGCAGTCTCTACCCAAACTACGAGCAGTACTTC
15 | many | TRBJ2-7 | - | TRBV6-2/TRBV6-3 | CASSALRTASYEQYF | TGTGCCAGCAGTGCCCTGAGGACAGCATCCTACGAGCAGTACTTC
13 | - | TRBJ1-5 | - | TRBV6-2/TRBV6-3 | CASSSTFGQPQHF | TGTGCCAGCAGTTCTACGTTCGGCCAGCCCCAGCATTTT
16 | - | TRBJ2-3 | TRBD1 | TRBV7-7 | CTSSAGTGWDTDTQYF | TGTACTAGCAGCGCGGGGACAGGGTGGGACACAGATACGCAGTATTTT
13 | - | TRBJ2-1 | - | TRBV20-1 | CSAEDGSMDEQFF | TGCAGTGCCGAGGACGGGAGCATGGATGAGCAGTTCTTC
16 | many | TRBJ2-1 | - | TRBV12-3/TRBV12-4 | CASRFGGEPSYNEQFF | TGTGCCAGCAGATTCGGTGGGGAACCTTCCTACAATGAGCAGTTCTTC